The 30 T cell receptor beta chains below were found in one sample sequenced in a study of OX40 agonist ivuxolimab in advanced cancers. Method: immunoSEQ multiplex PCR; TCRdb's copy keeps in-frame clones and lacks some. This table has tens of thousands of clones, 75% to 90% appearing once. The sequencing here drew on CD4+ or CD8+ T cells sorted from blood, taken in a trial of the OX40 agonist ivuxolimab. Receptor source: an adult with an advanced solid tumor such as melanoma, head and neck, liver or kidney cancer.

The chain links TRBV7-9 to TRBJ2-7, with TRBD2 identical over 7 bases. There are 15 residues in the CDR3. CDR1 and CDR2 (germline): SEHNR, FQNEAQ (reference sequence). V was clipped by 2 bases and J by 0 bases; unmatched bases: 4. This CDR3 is CASSLSSGNSYEQYF. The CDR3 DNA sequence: TGTGCCAGCAGCTTATCCAGCGGGAACTCCTACGAGCAGTACTTC.

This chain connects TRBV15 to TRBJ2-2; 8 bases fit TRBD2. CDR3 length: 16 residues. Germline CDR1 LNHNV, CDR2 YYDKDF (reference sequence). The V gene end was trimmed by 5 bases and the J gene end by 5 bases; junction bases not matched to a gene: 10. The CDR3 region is CATSRQAGVGTGELFF. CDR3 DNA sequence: TGTGCCACCAGCCGCCAAGCGGGAGTGGGTACCGGGGAGCTGTTTTTT.

The CDR3 loop is CAWSYTGLAKNIQYF. Here the CDR3 DNA reads TGTGCCTGGAGTTACACAGGACTAGCCAAAAACATTCAGTACTTC. The chain combines TRBV30 with TRBJ2-4; either TRBD1 or TRBD2 may fit D (5 bases each). The CDR3 consists of 15 residues. Trimming stripped 2 bases from V and 0 bases from J, with 11 bases between. Germline CDR1 is GTSNPN and CDR2 is SVGIG (reference sequence).

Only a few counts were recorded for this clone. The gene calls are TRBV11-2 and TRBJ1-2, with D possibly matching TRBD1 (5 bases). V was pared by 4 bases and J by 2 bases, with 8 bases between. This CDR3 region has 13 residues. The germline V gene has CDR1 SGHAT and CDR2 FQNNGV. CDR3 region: CASSYDSNYGYTF. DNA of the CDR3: TGTGCCAGCAGCTACGACAGCAACTATGGCTACACCTTC.

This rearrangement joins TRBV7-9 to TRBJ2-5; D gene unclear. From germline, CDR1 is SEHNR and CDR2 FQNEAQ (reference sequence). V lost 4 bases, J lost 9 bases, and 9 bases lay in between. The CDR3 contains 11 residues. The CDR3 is CASSSGQAQYF. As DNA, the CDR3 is TGTGCCAGCAGCTCCGGGCAGGCCCAGTACTTC.

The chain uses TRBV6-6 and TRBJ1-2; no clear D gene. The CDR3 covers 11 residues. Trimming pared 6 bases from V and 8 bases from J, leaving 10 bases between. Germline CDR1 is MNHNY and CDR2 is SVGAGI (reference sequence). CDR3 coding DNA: TGTGCCAGCAGGGGGAACGGAGGCTACACCTTC. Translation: CASRGNGGYTF.

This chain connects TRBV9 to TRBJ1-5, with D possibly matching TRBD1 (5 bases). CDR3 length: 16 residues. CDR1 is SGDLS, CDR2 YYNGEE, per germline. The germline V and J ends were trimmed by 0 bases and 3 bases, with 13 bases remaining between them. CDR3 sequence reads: CASSVEADSFNQPQHF. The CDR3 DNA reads TGTGCCAGCAGCGTAGAAGCCGACAGCTTCAATCAGCCCCAGCATTTT.

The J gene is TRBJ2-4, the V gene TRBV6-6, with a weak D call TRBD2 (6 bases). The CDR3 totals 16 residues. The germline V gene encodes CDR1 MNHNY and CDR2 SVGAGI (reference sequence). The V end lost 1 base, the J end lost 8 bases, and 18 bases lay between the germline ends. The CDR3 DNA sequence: TGTGCCAGCAGTTACTTCACACGGGGGACGGGAGACATTCAGTACTTC. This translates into CASSYFTRGTGDIQYF.

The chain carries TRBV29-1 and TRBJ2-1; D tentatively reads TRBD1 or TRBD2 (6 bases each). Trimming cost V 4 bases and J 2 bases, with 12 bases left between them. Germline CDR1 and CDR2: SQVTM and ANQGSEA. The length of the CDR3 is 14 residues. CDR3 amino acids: CSVVVRGAYNEQFF. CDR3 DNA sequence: TGCAGCGTTGTGGTTAGGGGGGCCTACAATGAGCAGTTCTTC.

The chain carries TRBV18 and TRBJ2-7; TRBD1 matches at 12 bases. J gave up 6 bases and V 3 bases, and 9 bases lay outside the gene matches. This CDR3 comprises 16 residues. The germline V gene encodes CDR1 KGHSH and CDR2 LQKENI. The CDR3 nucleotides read TGTGCCAGCTCACCGGGACAGGGGGCGAATTTGCGCGAGCAGTACTTC. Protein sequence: CASSPGQGANLREQYF.

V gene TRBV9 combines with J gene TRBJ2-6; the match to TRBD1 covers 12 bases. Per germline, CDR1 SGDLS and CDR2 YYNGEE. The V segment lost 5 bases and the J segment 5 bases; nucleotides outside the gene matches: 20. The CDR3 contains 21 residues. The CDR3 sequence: CASRDRDRGRGRPLRANVLTF. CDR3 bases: TGTGCCAGCAGAGATCGGGACAGGGGGCGCGGTCGTCCTCTGAGGGCCAACGTCCTGACTTTC.

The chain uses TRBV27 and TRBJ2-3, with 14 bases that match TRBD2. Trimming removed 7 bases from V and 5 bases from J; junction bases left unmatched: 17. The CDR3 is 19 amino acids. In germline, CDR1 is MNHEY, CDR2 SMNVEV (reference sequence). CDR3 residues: CASTPGTSGSIVDKDTQYF. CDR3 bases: TGTGCCAGCACCCCCGGGACTAGCGGGAGCATAGTGGATAAAGATACGCAGTATTTT.

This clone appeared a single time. The CDR3 protein is CASSLIPTYNEQFF. CDR3 sequence (DNA): TGTGCCAGCAGCCTCATCCCAACCTACAATGAGCAGTTCTTC. The chain recombines TRBV7-2 with TRBJ2-1; D is unresolved. The V gene's germline CDR1 is SGHTA and CDR2 FQGNSA. The V gene lost 5 bases and the J gene lost 2 bases, with 10 bases spanning the gap. The CDR3 totals 14 residues.

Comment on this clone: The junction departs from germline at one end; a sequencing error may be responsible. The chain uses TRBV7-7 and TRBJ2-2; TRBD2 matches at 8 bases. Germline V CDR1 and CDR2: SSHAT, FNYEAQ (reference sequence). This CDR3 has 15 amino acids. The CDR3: CASSLAGLNTGELFF. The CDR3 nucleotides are TGTGCTAGCAGCTTAGCGGGACTGAACACCGGGGAGCTGTTTTTT.

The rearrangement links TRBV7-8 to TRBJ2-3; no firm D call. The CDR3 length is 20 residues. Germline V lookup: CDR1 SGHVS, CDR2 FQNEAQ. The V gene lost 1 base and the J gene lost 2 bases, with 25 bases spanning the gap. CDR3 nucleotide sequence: TGTGCCAGCAGCTTAGATCTGTCGGGCGGTGTAGTGTCTTACACAGATACGCAGTATTTT. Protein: CASSLDLSGGVVSYTDTQYF.

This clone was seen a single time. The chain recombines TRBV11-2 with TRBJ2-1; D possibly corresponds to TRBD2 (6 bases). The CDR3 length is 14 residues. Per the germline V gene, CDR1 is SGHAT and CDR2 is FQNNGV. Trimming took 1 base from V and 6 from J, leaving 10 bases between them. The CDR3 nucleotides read TGTGCCAGCAGCTTAGCGGGAGTCCGCAATGAGCAGTTCTTC. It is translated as CASSLAGVRNEQFF.

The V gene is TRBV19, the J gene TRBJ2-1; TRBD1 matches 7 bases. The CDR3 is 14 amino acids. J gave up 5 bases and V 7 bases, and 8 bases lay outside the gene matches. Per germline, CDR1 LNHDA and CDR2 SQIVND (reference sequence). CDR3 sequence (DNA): TGTGCCAGTATTATCGGGACAGCCAACAATGAGCAGTTCTTC. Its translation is CASIIGTANNEQFF.

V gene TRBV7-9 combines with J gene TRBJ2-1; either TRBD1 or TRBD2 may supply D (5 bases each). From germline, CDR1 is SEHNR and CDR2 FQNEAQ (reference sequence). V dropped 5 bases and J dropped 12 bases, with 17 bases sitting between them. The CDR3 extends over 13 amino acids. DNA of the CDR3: TGTGCCAGCAGCGCCTGGGGGATCGGCTTGCAGTTCTTC. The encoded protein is CASSAWGIGLQFF.

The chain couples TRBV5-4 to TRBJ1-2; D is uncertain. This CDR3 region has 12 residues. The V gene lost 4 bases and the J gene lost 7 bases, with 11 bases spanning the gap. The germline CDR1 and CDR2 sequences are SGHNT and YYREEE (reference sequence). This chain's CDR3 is CASSLGASGYTF. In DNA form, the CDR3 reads TGTGCCAGCAGCCTGGGAGCTTCTGGCTACACCTTC. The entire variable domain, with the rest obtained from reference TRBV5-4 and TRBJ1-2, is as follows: ETGVTQSPTHLIKTRGQQVTLRCSSQSGHNTVSWYQQALGQGPQFIFQYYREEENGRGNFPPRFSGLQFPNYSSELNVNALELDDSALYLCASSLGASGYTFGSGTRLTVV.

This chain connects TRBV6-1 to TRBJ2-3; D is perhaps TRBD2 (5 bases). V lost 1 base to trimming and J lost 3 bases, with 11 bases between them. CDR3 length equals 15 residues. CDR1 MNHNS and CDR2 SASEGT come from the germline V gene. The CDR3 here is CASSEDPRGTDTQYF. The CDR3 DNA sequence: TGTGCCAGCAGTGAAGACCCTCGAGGGACAGATACGCAGTATTTT.

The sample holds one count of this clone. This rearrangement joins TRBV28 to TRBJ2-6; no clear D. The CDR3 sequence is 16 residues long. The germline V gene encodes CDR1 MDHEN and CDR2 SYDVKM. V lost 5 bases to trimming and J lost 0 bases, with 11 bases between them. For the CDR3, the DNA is TGTGCCAGCAGTCCTCAAGTGGCCTCTGGGGCCAACGTCCTGACTTTC. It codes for CASSPQVASGANVLTF. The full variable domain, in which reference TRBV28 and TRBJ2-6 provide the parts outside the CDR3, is DVKVTQSSRYLVKRTGEKVFLECVQDMDHENMFWYRQDPGLGLRLIYFSYDVKMKEKGDIPEGYSVSREKKERFSLILESASTNQTSMYLCASSPQVASGANVLTFGAGSRLTVL.

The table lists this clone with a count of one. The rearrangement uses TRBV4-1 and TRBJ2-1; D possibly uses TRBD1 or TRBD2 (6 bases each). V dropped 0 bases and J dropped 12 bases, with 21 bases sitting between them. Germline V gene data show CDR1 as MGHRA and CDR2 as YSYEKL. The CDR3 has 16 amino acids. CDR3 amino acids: CASSQEGGRAYTRQFF. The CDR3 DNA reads TGCGCCAGCAGCCAAGAGGGGGGCAGGGCCTACACTCGGCAGTTCTTC.

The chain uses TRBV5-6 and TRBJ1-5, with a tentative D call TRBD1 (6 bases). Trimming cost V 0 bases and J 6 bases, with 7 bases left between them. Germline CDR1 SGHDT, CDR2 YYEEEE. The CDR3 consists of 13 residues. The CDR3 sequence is CASSLEGGQPQHF. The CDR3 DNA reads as TGTGCCAGCAGCTTGGAAGGGGGTCAGCCCCAGCATTTT.

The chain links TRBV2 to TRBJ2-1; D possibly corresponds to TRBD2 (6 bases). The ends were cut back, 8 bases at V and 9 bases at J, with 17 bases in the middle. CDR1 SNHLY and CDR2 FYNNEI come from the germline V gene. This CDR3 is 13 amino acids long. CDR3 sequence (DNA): TGTGCCAGCCTTCCTGGCAGGAGGGGTGAGCAGTTCTTC. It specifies CASLPGRRGEQFF.

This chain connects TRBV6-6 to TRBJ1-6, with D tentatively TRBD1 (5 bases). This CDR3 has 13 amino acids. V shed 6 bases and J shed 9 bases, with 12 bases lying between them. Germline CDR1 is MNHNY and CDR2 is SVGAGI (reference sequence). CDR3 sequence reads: CASRERGASPLHF. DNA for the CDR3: TGTGCCAGCAGGGAGAGGGGCGCTTCACCCCTCCACTTT.

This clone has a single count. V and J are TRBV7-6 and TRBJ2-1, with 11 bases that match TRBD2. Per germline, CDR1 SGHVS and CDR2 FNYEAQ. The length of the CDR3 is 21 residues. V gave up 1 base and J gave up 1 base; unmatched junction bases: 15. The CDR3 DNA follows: TGTGCCAGCAGCTTAGATAGTAGGACTAGCGGGTCTTGGAGGTCCTACAATGAGCAGTTCTTC. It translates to CASSLDSRTSGSWRSYNEQFF.

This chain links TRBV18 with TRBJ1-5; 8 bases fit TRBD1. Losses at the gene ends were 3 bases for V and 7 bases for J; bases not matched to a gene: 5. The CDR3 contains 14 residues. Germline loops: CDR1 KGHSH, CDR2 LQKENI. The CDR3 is CASSPDRARQPQHF. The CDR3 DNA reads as TGTGCCAGCTCACCGGACAGGGCCAGGCAGCCCCAGCATTTT.

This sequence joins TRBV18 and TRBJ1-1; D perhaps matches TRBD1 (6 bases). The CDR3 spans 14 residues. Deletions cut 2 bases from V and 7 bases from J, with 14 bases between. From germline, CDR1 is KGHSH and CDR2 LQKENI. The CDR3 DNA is TGTGCCAGCTCACCATCAACGGGGGCTGGTGAAGCTTTCTTT. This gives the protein CASSPSTGAGEAFF.

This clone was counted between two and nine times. The CDR3 protein is CASSIQGSSYEQYF. CDR3 bases: TGTGCCAGTAGTATTCAAGGAAGCTCCTACGAGCAGTACTTC. The chain carries TRBV19 and TRBJ2-7; D not resolved. The length of the CDR3 is 14 residues. V lost 3 bases and J lost 0, with 9 bases in between. Germline-derived CDR1 and CDR2 are LNHDA and SQIVND (reference sequence).

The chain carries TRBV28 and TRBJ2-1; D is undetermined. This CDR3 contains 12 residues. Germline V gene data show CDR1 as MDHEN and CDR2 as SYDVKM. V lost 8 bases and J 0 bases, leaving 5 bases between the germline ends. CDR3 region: CASAVSYNEQFF. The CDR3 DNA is TGTGCCAGCGCCGTCTCCTACAATGAGCAGTTCTTC.